The rows below give T cell receptor beta chains drawn from one sample of a study of CD8 T cells in Susac syndrome. One entry per CDR3 protein results from TCRdb running MiXCR on the immunoSEQ multiplex PCR reads. The sample contains 100,000 to 150,000 distinct CDR3 sequences, around 80% of which appear only once. The specimen was CD8+ T cells from PBMCs. These receptors all stem from a human donor with multiple sclerosis. Each CDR3 is given with its conserved first and last residue. The D gene is left open where the match is weak. Clone size is given for some rows only: seen once, a few or many times, or a class if the clone is expanded.

D gene: TRBD1
V gene: TRBV18
clone size: -
J gene: TRBJ1-2
CDR3 DNA: TGTGCCAGCTCACCGACAGGGGATGGTGGCTACACCTTC
CDR3 protein: CASSPTGDGGYTF

D gene: -
V gene: TRBV7-9
clone size: -
J gene: TRBJ2-5
CDR3 DNA: TGTGCCAGCAGCTTAGAGGTCAGGGGAGAGACCCAGTACTTC
CDR3 protein: CASSLEVRGETQYF

D gene: -
V gene: TRBV7-9
clone size: -
J gene: TRBJ2-1
CDR3 DNA: TGTGCCAGCAGCTTTGACGGAAAAAACAATGAGCAGTTCTTC
CDR3 protein: CASSFDGKNNEQFF

D gene: -
V gene: TRBV30
clone size: -
J gene: TRBJ2-2
CDR3 DNA: TGTGCCTGGAGTGTGTCCGGGGAGCTGTTTTTT
CDR3 protein: CAWSVSGELFF

D gene: -
V gene: TRBV27
clone size: -
J gene: TRBJ2-3
CDR3 DNA: TGTGCCAGCAGTTTCAACCCAGATACGCAGTATTTT
CDR3 protein: CASSFNPDTQYF

D gene: -
V gene: TRBV11-2
clone size: -
J gene: TRBJ2-1
CDR3 DNA: TGTGCCAGCAGTCCAGGGGCGAGTATCGCCAATGAGCAGTTCTTC
CDR3 protein: CASSPGASIANEQFF

D gene: -
V gene: TRBV27
clone size: -
J gene: TRBJ2-1
CDR3 DNA: TGTGCCAGCAGTTTAAGGGGCACGGTGCATGAGCAGTTCTTC
CDR3 protein: CASSLRGTVHEQFF

D gene: -
V gene: TRBV12-3/TRBV12-4
clone size: -
J gene: TRBJ1-1
CDR3 DNA: TGTGCCAGCAGTTTATCAAAGTACACTGAAGCTTTCTTT
CDR3 protein: CASSLSKYTEAFF

D gene: TRBD1
V gene: TRBV4-1
clone size: -
J gene: TRBJ2-7
CDR3 DNA: TGCGCCAGCAGCCCATCACCGGGACAGGGTAACTACGAGCAGTACTTC
CDR3 protein: CASSPSPGQGNYEQYF

D gene: TRBD1
V gene: TRBV11-2
clone size: few
J gene: TRBJ2-1
CDR3 DNA: TGTGCCAGCACGCCGGGACAGCCTGAGCAGTTCTTC
CDR3 protein: CASTPGQPEQFF

D gene: -
V gene: TRBV29-1
clone size: -
J gene: TRBJ1-4
CDR3 DNA: TGCAGCGTTGAAGATGAAGTGGCCGACCCAGAAAAACTGTTTTTT
CDR3 protein: CSVEDEVADPEKLFF

D gene: -
V gene: TRBV19
clone size: -
J gene: TRBJ2-1
CDR3 DNA: TGTGCCAGTAGTATAGATAACGAACTTGAGCAGTTCTTC
CDR3 protein: CASSIDNELEQFF

D gene: -
V gene: TRBV5-5
clone size: -
J gene: TRBJ1-5
CDR3 DNA: TGTGCCAGCAGCCGGACGTTTGGGGGAAATCAGCCCCAGCATTTT
CDR3 protein: CASSRTFGGNQPQHF

D gene: -
V gene: TRBV7-9
clone size: few
J gene: TRBJ2-1
CDR3 DNA: TGTGCCAGCAGCTCCTACCAGTATAACTATGAGCAGTTCTTC
CDR3 protein: CASSSYQYNYEQFF

D gene: TRBD2
V gene: TRBV12-3/TRBV12-4
clone size: -
J gene: TRBJ2-2
CDR3 DNA: TGTGCCAGCAGTTTATCGAGACTAGCGGGAGTTAACACCGGGGAGCTGTTTTTT
CDR3 protein: CASSLSRLAGVNTGELFF

D gene: -
V gene: TRBV19
clone size: -
J gene: TRBJ1-1
CDR3 DNA: TGTGCCAGTAAGGGTAGTTGGCAGTCTGAAGCTTTCTTT
CDR3 protein: CASKGSWQSEAFF

D gene: TRBD2
V gene: TRBV7-2
clone size: -
J gene: TRBJ2-1
CDR3 DNA: TGTGCCAGCAGAATACTAGCGGGGTCCTACAATGAGCAGTTCTTC
CDR3 protein: CASRILAGSYNEQFF